This T cell receptor (beta chain) was recorded in a study of shared clonotypes between healthy human individuals. Study context: Each donor contributed plates that comprised three CD4 naive, three CD4 memory, two CD8 naive and one CD8 memory. Regarding the study as a whole: Naive subsets usually exceeded memory subsets in estimated richness.

Naive CD8 cells lacked CD45RO and underwent positive selection for CCR7, leaving out terminally differentiated effector memory CD45RA+ cells. Remarks on this clone: The antigen remains undetermined.

The V gene end was trimmed by 7 bases and the J gene end by 1 base; junction bases not matched to a gene: 3. CDR1 is MNHNS and CDR2 is SASEGT in the germline V gene. The CDR3 totals 14 residues. Replicate sorted-subset PCRs were loaded with roughly 190 ng DNA, 25,000 to 30,000 T cell genomes. Here immunoSEQ multiplex PCR was the method, and the copy in TCRdb shows in-frame clones only, minus some. The data contain about 2,100,000 clones, under 95% of them singletons. The clonotype comes from a man aged 18 to 30 in good health. Some clones in this sample may be carry-over from other donors' samples. This sequence joins TRBV6-1 and TRBJ2-5; 10 bases are shared with TRBD1. Sequenced: naive CD8+ T cells from PBMCs. This CDR3 is CASNRTGGQETQYF. The CDR3 nucleotides read TGTGCCAGCAACCGGACAGGGGGCCAAGAGACCCAGTACTTC.